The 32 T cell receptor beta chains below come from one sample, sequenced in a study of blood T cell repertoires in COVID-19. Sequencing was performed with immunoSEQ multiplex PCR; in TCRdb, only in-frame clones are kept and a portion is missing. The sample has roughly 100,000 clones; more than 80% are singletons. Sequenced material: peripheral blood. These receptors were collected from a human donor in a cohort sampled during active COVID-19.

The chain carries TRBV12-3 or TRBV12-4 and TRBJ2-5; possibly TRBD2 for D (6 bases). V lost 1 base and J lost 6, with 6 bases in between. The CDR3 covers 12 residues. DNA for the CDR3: TGTGCCAGCAGTTTAGGCGGGAAGACCCAGTACTTC. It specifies CASSLGGKTQYF.

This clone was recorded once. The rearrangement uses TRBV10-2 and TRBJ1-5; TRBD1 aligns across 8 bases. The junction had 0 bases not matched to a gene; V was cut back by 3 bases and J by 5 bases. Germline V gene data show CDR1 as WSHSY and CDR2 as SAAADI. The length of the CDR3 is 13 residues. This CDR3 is CASSEQGDQPQHF. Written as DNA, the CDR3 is TGCGCCAGCAGTGAACAGGGGGATCAGCCCCAGCATTTT.

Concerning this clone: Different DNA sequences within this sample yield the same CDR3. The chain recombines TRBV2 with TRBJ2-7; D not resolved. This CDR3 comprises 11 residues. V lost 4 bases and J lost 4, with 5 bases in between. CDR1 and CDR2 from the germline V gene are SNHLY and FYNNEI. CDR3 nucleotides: TGTGCCAGCAGTGCACTATACGAGCAGTACTTC. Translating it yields CASSALYEQYF.

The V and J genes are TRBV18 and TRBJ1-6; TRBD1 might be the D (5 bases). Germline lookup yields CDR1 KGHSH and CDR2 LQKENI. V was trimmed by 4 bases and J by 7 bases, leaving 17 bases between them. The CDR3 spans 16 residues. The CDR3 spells CASSQGSGGKNSPLHF. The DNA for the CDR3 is TGTGCCAGCTCACAAGGGAGCGGGGGGAAGAATTCACCCCTCCACTTT.

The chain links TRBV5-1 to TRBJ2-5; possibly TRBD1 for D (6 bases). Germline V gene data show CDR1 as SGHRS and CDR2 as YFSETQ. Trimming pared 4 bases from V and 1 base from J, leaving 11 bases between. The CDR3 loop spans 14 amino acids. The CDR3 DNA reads TGCGCCAGCAGCCATGGACAGCTCCAAGAGACCCAGTACTTC. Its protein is CASSHGQLQETQYF.

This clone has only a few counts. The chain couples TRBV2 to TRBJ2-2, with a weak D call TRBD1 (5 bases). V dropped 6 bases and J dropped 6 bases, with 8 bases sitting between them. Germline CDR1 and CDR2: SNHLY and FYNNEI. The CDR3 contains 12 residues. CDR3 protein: CASSPGPGELFF. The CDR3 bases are TGTGCCAGCAGCCCAGGGCCCGGGGAGCTGTTTTTT.

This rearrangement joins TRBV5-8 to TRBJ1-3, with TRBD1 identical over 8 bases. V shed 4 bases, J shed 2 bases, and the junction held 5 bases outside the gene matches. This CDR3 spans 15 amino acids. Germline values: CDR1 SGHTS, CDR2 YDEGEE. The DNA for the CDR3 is TGTGCCAGCAGCCGTCGACAGGGGCCTGGAAACACCATATATTTT. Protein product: CASSRRQGPGNTIYF.

In nucleotides, the CDR3 is TGTGCCAGCAGCCGGAGGAAGGGCCAGCCCCAGCATTTT. This gives the protein CASSRRKGQPQHF. The chain is built from TRBV12-3 or TRBV12-4 and TRBJ1-5; no firm D call. The CDR3 contains 13 residues. V shed 6 bases and J shed 7 bases, with 13 bases lying between them.

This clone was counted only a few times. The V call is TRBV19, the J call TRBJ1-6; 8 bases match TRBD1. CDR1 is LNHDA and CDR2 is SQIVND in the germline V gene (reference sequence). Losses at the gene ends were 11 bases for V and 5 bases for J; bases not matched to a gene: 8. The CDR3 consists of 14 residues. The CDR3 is CAGDRQGHNSPLHF. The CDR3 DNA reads TGTGCCGGGGACCGACAGGGGCATAATTCACCCCTCCACTTT. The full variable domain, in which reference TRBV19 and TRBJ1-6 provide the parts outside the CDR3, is DGGITQSPKYLFRKEGQNVTLSCEQNLNHDAMYWYRQDPGQGLRLIYYSQIVNDFQKGDIAEGYSVSREKKESFPLTVTSAQKNPTAFYLCAGDRQGHNSPLHFGNGTRLTVT.

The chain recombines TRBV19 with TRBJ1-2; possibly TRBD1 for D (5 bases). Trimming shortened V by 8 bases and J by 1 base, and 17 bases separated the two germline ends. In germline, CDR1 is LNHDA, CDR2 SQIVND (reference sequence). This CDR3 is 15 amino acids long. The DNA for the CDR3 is TGTGCCAGTCAATGGGGTAACAGGTTTAACTATGGCTACACCTTC. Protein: CASQWGNRFNYGYTF.

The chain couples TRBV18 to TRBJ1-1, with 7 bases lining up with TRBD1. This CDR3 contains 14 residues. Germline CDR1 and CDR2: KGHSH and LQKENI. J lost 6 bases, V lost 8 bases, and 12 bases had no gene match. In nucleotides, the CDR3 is TGTGCCAGCACGAAGGACAGGAACACCCCTGAAGCTTTCTTT. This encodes CASTKDRNTPEAFF.

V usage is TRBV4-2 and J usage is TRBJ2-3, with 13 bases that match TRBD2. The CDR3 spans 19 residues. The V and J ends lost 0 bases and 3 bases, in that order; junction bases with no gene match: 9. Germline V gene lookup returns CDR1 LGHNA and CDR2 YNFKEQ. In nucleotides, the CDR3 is TGTGCCAGCAGCCAAGATCATCGGTTGGGACTAGCGGGGACAGATACGCAGTATTTT. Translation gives CASSQDHRLGLAGTDTQYF.

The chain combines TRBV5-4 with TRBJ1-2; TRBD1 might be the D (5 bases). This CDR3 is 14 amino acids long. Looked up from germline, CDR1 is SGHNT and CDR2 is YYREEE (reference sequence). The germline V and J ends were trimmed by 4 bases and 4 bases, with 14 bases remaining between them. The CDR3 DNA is TGTGCCAGCAGCACCGCCGGGGGTGGCTATGGCTACACCTTC. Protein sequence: CASSTAGGGYGYTF.

The chain's CDR3 is CASSPGGGEETQYF. The CDR3 nucleotides are TGTGCCAGCAGCCCCGGAGGGGGGGAGGAGACCCAGTACTTC. The chain uses TRBV5-4 and TRBJ2-5, with D perhaps matching TRBD2 (7 bases). The CDR3 sequence is 14 residues long. Germline V lookup: CDR1 SGHNT, CDR2 YYREEE (reference sequence). Trimming took 4 bases from V and 5 from J, leaving 15 bases between them.

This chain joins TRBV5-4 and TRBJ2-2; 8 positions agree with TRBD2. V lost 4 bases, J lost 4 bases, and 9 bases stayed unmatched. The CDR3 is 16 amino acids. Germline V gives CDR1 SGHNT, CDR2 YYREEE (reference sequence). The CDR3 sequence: CASSRTGTRGTGELFF. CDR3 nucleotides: TGTGCCAGCAGCCGAACCGGGACTAGAGGCACCGGGGAGCTGTTTTTT.

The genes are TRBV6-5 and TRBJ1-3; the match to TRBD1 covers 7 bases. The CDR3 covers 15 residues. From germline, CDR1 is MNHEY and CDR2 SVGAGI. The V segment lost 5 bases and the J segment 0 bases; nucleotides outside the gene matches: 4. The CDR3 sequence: CASSLGQHSGNTIYF. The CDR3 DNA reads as TGTGCCAGCAGTCTGGGACAGCACTCTGGAAACACCATATATTTT.

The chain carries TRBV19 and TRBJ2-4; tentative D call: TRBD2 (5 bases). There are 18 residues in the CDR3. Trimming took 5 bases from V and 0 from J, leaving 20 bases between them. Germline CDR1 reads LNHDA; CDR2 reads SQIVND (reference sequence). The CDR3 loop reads CASSPTPASGLAKNIQYF. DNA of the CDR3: TGTGCCAGTAGTCCTACCCCTGCAAGCGGCTTAGCCAAAAACATTCAGTACTTC.

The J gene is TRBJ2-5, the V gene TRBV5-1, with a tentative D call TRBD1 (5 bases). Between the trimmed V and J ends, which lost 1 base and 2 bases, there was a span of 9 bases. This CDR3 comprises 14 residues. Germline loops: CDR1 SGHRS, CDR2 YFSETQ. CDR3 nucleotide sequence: TGCGCCAGCAGCTTGTCGAGACAGCAAGAGACCCAGTACTTC. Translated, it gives CASSLSRQQETQYF.

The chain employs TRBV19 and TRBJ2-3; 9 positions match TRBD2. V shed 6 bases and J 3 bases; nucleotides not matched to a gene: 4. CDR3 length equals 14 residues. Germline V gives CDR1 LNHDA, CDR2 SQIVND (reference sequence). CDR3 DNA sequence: TGTGCCAGTAGCCTAGCGGGGCTTACAGATACGCAGTATTTT. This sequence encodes CASSLAGLTDTQYF.

The CDR3 is CASSLVHSSYNSPLHF. The DNA for the CDR3 is TGTGCCAGCAGCTTAGTTCATAGCTCCTATAATTCACCCCTCCACTTT. The chain recombines TRBV11-2 with TRBJ1-6; D ambiguous. CDR1 and CDR2 (germline): SGHAT, FQNNGV. The ends were cut back, 1 base at V and 0 bases at J, with 7 bases in the middle. The CDR3 consists of 16 residues.

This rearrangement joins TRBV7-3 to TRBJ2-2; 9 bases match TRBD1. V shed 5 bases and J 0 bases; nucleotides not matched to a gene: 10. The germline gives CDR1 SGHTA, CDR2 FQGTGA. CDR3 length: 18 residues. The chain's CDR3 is CASSARNRQGANTGELFF. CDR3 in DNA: TGTGCCAGCAGCGCCCGCAACCGACAGGGGGCGAACACCGGGGAGCTGTTTTTT. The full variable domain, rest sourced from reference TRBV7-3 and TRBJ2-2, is GAGVSQTPSNKVTEKGKYVELRCDPISGHTALYWYRQSLGQGPEFLIYFQGTGAADDSGLPNDRFFAVRPEGSVSTLKIQRTERGDSAVYLCASSARNRQGANTGELFFGEGSRLTVL.

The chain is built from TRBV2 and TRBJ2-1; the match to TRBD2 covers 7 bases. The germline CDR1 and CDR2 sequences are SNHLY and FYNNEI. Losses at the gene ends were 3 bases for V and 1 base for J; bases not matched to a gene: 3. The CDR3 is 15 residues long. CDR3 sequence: CASSDWGGSYNEQFF. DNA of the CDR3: TGTGCCAGCAGTGATTGGGGGGGGTCCTACAATGAGCAGTTCTTC.

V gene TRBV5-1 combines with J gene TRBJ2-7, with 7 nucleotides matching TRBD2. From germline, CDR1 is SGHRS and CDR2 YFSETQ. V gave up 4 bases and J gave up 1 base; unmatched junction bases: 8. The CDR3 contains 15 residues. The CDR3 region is CASSLLPGGSYEQYF. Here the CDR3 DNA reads TGCGCCAGCAGCCTACTACCCGGGGGGTCCTACGAGCAGTACTTC.

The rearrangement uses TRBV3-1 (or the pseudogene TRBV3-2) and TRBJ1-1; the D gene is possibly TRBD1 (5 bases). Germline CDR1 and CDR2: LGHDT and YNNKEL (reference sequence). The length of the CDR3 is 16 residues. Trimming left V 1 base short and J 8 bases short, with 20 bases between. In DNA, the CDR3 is TGTGCCAGCAGCCAAGGGCTTGCAGGGAAGTCCGCCGAAGCTTTCTTT. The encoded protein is CASSQGLAGKSAEAFF.

The CDR3 coding sequence is TGTGCCAGTAGTATATCCAGGGTAGATGGAAACACCATATATTTT. Protein sequence: CASSISRVDGNTIYF. This sequence joins TRBV19 and TRBJ1-3; TRBD1 might be the D (5 bases). CDR1 LNHDA and CDR2 SQIVND come from the germline V gene (reference sequence). This CDR3 has 15 residues. V lost 2 bases to trimming and J lost 3 bases, with 11 bases between them.

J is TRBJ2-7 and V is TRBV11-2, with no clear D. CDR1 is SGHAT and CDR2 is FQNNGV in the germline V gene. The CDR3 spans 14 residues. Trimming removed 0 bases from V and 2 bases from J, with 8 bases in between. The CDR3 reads CASSLDRRTYEQYF. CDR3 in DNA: TGTGCCAGCAGCTTAGATCGGCGGACCTACGAGCAGTACTTC.

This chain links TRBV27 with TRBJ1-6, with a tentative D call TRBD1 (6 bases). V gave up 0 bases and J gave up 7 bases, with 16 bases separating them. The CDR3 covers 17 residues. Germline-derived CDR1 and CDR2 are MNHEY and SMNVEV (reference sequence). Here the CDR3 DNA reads TGTGCCAGCAGTTTATCATATCAGGGGCAGGCAAATTCACCCCTCCACTTT. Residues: CASSLSYQGQANSPLHF.

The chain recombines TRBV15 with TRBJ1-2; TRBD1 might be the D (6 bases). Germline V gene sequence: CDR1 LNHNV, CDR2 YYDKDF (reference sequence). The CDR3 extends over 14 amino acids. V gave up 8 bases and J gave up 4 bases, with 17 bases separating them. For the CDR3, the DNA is TGTGCCACCGGTCCCGACAGGCGAGGCTATGGCTACACCTTC. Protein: CATGPDRRGYGYTF.

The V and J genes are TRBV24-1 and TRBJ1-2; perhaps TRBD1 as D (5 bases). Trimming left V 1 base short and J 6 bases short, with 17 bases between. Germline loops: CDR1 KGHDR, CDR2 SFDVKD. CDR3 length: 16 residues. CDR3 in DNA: TGTGCCACCAGTGATTTAGTCGGGGGGGAAGGGAATGGCTACACCTTC. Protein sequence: CATSDLVGGEGNGYTF.

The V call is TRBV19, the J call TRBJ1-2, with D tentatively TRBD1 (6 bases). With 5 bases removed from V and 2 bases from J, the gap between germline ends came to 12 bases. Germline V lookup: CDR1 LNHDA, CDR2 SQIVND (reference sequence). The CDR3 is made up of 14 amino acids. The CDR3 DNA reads TGTGCCAGTAGTGCCTCCGGGACAAACTATGGCTACACCTTC. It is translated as CASSASGTNYGYTF.

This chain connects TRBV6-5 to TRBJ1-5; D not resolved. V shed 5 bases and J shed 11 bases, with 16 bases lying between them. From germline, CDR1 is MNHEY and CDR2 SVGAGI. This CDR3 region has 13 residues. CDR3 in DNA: TGTGCCAGCAGTCCGGGCCCGGGGTGGGCCCAGCATTTT. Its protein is CASSPGPGWAQHF.

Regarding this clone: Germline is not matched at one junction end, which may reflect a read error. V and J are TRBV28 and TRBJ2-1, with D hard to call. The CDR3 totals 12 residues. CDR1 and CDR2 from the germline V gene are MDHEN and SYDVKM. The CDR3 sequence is CASGFLSNEQFF. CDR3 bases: TGTGCCAGCGGTTTCTTATCTAATGAGCAGTTCTTC.